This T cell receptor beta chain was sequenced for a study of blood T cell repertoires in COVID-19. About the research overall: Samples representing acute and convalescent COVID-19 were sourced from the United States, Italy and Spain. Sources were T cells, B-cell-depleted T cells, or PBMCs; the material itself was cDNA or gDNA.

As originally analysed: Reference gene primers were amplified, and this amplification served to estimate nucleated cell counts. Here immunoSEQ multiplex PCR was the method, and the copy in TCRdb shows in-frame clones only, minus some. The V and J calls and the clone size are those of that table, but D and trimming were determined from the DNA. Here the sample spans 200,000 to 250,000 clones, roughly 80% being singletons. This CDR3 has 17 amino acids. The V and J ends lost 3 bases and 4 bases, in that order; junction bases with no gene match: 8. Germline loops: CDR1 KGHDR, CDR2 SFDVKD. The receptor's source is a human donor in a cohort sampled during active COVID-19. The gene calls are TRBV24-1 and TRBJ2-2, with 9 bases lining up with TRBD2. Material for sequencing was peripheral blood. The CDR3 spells CATSDSGGRASTGELFF. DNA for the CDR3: TGTGCCACCAGTGATAGTGGCGGGAGGGCCTCCACCGGGGAGCTGTTTTTT.